A selection of T cell receptor beta chains follows, all from one sample in a study of regulatory T cells in long-lasting Graves disease. In TCRdb, the multiplex PCR reads were re-called with MiXCR into one record per CDR3 protein. The table shows 310,000 or so distinct CDR3 sequences, with roughly a fifth occurring only once. Sequencing used peripheral blood mononuclear cells (PBMCs), obtained when the disease was refractory, from a patient treated with antithyroid drugs. The source of these receptors is a female donor with Graves disease. Each CDR3 is given without its conserved first and last residue. The order of the fields is V gene, D gene, CDR3 protein. The D gene is left open where the match is weak.

TRBV7-9,TRBD1,ASSFGDRVTEAF
TRBV28,NA,ASSFRRNEQF
TRBV6-1,TRBD1,ASSEAQGADNQPQH
TRBV7-9,TRBD2,ASSLVAGVYNEQF
TRBV9,NA,ASSEGRLGEETQY
TRBV7-2,NA,ASRTLVAGELF
TRBV7-2,TRBD2,ASSLVISGSYEQY
TRBV5-6,NA,ASSLGAVAYEQY
TRBV28,NA,ASRGGLETQY
TRBV27,NA,ASRPGGKLF
TRBV7-9,TRBD1,ASSPRTGPNQPQH
TRBV28,TRBD1,VSSSAGTEDSPLH
TRBV27,NA,ASSIHGGRSYGYT
TRBV4-3,NA,ASSQGWVGELF
TRBV4-3,NA,ASSRQINQPQH
TRBV3-1,TRBD1,ASSRSSTGDTGELF
TRBV12-3/TRBV12-4,NA,ASSFLLEGRSQETQY
TRBV7-8,NA,ASSFRTQETQY
TRBV9,NA,ASSTTGPFNYGYT
TRBV15,TRBD1,ATRTTGLETQY
TRBV6-1,NA,ASSHLAASYGYT
TRBV4-3,NA,ASSQDSWGAEQY
TRBV4-2,NA,ASSQRQY
TRBV7-9,TRBD1,ASSLETGANYGYT
TRBV25-1,NA,ASSPPTGYPGELF
TRBV28,TRBD1,ASSPGTGWSNEQF
TRBV20-1,NA,SGDSGANVLT
TRBV20-1,NA,SARAGRDASSYEQY
TRBV6-1,NA,ASSEGPISQPQH
TRBV28,NA,ASSWESGYSPLH
TRBV20-1,TRBD1,SAQRAGGPQETQY
TRBV7-6,NA,ASSSTPGRLNYGYT
TRBV5-1,NA,ASSLAGPPSYEQY
TRBV19,NA,ASSRDHRGLSQPQH
TRBV12-3/TRBV12-4,NA,ASRGVAGLETQY
TRBV7-3,TRBD1,ASSQTGGGEQY
TRBV6-9,NA,ASSYAGNGDEQY
TRBV20-1,NA,SAQRFLGQATQY
TRBV29-1,NA,SVAPLEGPIQETQY
TRBV20-1,NA,SARDWVNTEAF
TRBV30,NA,AWRGTVEGYGYT
TRBV24-1,NA,ATSDFQLGGGAF
TRBV3-1,NA,ASSQASSEGQDYGYT
TRBV28,NA,ASSPGQRNQPQH
TRBV7-2,TRBD2,ASSRLAGGMADTQY
TRBV4-1,NA,ASSRRSFRDSSQETQY
TRBV12-3/TRBV12-4,TRBD2,ASSPPLFSGSVETQY
TRBV13,NA,ASRPNRDTPYGYT
TRBV4-1,TRBD2,ASSQDPRLAGGETQY
TRBV2,TRBD2,ASRRTSAYQETQY
TRBV19,NA,ASSPWGDAAAYYGYT